A selection of T cell receptor beta chains follows, all from one sample in a study of cytomegalovirus exposure and HLA in healthy donors. Data came from immunoSEQ multiplex PCR; TCRdb stores just in-frame clones and leaves some out. The profile shows about 100,000 clones, around three quarters of them singletons. Material for sequencing was PBMCs. The source of these receptors is a man aged 35-49 years in good health and CMV-seronegative. CDR3s include the opening cysteine and the closing phenylalanine or tryptophan. D genes are given only for firm matches. Rows give clone size only sometimes, using once, few, many, or a class for an expanded clone.

TRBV25-1	.	.	TRBJ2-3	TGTGCCAGCAGTGGACAGGCCCTTATCACAGATACGCAGTATTTT	CASSGQALITDTQYF
TRBV5-1	.	TRBD1	TRBJ2-2	TGCGCCAGCAGCTGGAAGCCGGGACAGCAGAACACCGGGGAGCTGTTTTTT	CASSWKPGQQNTGELFF
TRBV7-2	.	TRBD1	TRBJ2-1	TGTGCCAGCAGCCAGGACAGGGGCGGCAATGAGCAGTTCTTC	CASSQDRGGNEQFF
TRBV7-3	few	.	TRBJ2-3	TGTGCCAGCAGCTTTTTGGGCCATAGCACAGATACGCAGTATTTT	CASSFLGHSTDTQYF
TRBV7-6	.	.	TRBJ2-1	TGTGCCAGCAGCTTAGAGCCTCGAAATGAGCAGTTCTTC	CASSLEPRNEQFF
TRBV9	.	.	TRBJ1-1	TGTGCCAGCAGCGCCCACATGAACACTGAAGCTTTCTTT	CASSAHMNTEAFF
TRBV7-9	.	.	TRBJ2-2	TGTTCCAGAGACAAGAACACCGGGGAGCTGTTTTTT	CSRDKNTGELFF
TRBV7-9	few	TRBD1	TRBJ1-4	TGTGCCAGCAGCTTGAAGGGGGCGGGGGAAAAACTGTTTTTT	CASSLKGAGEKLFF
TRBV10-1	.	TRBD1	TRBJ1-1	TGCGCCAGCACCCGACAGGGAGGCACTGAAGCTTTCTTT	CASTRQGGTEAFF
TRBV19	.	.	TRBJ1-2	TGTGCCAGTAGTATCGGCGGGACGCATGGCTACACCTTC	CASSIGGTHGYTF
TRBV4-3	.	TRBD1	TRBJ1-2	TGCGCCAGCAGCCAAGCTATAGGGGGCGTAGGATATGGCTACACCTTC	CASSQAIGGVGYGYTF
TRBV2	.	TRBD2	TRBJ2-3	TGTGCCAGCATCTTATCGGGGGGGAGCAGAGATACGCAGTATTTT	CASILSGGSRDTQYF
TRBV15	.	TRBD1	TRBJ2-2	TGTGCCACCAGCAGATCCGGGACAGGGGGCGTAATCGGGGAGCTGTTTTTT	CATSRSGTGGVIGELFF
TRBV28	few	TRBD1	TRBJ2-1	TGTGCCAGCAGTTTTGGACAGGGGACCGGTGAGCAGTTCTTC	CASSFGQGTGEQFF
TRBV6-5	.	.	TRBJ1-6	TGTGCCAGCAGTTACGAGGTCGGGTCCTATAATTCCCCCCTCCACTTT	CASSYEVGSYNSPLHF
TRBV19	.	.	TRBJ1-1	TGTGCCAGTAGCATTCTATTCGGGGTGACTGAAGCTTTCTTT	CASSILFGVTEAFF
TRBV5-4	.	TRBD1	TRBJ2-3	TGTGCCAGCAGCTCGGGACAGGTTCAAACAGATACGCAGTATTTT	CASSSGQVQTDTQYF
TRBV28	.	.	TRBJ1-6	TGTGCCAGCAGTTTAGACTTTAATTCACCCCTCCACTTT	CASSLDFNSPLHF
TRBV27	few	TRBD2	TRBJ2-2	TGTGCCAGCAGTTCGGGGACTAGCGGGGTGACCGGGGAGCTGTTTTTT	CASSSGTSGVTGELFF
TRBV9	.	.	TRBJ2-2	TGTGCCAGTACGGCTGGGACATCGAACACCGGGGAGCTGTTTTTT	CASTAGTSNTGELFF
TRBV6-6	.	.	TRBJ1-2	TGTGCCAGCAGTTACGGACAGAGCGGCTATGGCTACACCTTC	CASSYGQSGYGYTF
TRBV5-6	.	.	TRBJ1-3	TGTGCCAGCAGCTTGGATTGGGCGAGCGGAAACACCATATATTTT	CASSLDWASGNTIYF
TRBV11-2	.	.	TRBJ2-2	TGTGCCAGCAGCTTAGATCGGTTCCGGGAGCTGTTTTTT	CASSLDRFRELFF
TRBV7-8	.	TRBD1	TRBJ2-3	TGTGCCAGCAGCCTCCCCCGGACAGGGAGCACAGATACGCAGTATTTT	CASSLPRTGSTDTQYF
TRBV19	.	TRBD1	TRBJ1-1	TGTGCCAGTAGTTCGGACAGGGACACTGAAGCTTTCTTT	CASSSDRDTEAFF
TRBV2	.	TRBD1	TRBJ2-7	TGTGCCAGCTTACCGGGACAGAACTCCTACGAGCAGTACTTC	CASLPGQNSYEQYF
TRBV6-5	.	.	TRBJ2-3	TGTGCCAGCAGTTACCGATGGCCGGGAACAGATACGCAGTATTTT	CASSYRWPGTDTQYF
TRBV21-1	.	.	TRBJ1-2	TGTGCCAGCAGCCTCCGACAGGGAAGAGGCTACACCTTC	CASSLRQGRGYTF
TRBV27	few	.	TRBJ2-1	TGTGCCAGCCGAAGCGGCGCTACAGGGAATGAGCAGTTCTTC	CASRSGATGNEQFF
TRBV11-2	.	TRBD1	TRBJ1-1	TGTGCCAGCAGAATACCGGGACAGGGGTACGAGAACACTGAAGCTTTCTTT	CASRIPGQGYENTEAFF
TRBV6-1	.	TRBD1	TRBJ2-7	TGTGCCAGCACAGACAGGGGAAGGGTGAACGAGCAGTACTTC	CASTDRGRVNEQYF
TRBV14	.	TRBD2	TRBJ2-1	TGTGCCAGCAGCCGGACTAGCGGGGTTTCTGAGCAGTTCTTC	CASSRTSGVSEQFF
TRBV19	.	.	TRBJ1-2	TGTGCCAGTAGTACGGGGGAACGGCGCTACACCTTC	CASSTGERRYTF
TRBV28	.	.	TRBJ1-2	TGTGCCAGCAGTTCACAGGGTCGTGGCTACACCTTC	CASSSQGRGYTF
TRBV5-8	.	.	TRBJ2-5	TGTGCCAGCAGCTTGGCCGCGGTGGGGCCGGCGACCCAGTACTTC	CASSLAAVGPATQYF
TRBV19	.	.	TRBJ1-2	TGTGCCAGTAGTATACGCGGCTATGGCTACACCTTC	CASSIRGYGYTF
TRBV15	.	TRBD1	TRBJ1-4	TGTGCCACCAGCACCATGGTGGGACAGGGGGAAAAACTGTTTTTT	CATSTMVGQGEKLFF
TRBV19	.	.	TRBJ1-2	TGTGCCAGTAGCCCTCGGTCGGTGGCTAACTATGGCTACACCTTC	CASSPRSVANYGYTF
TRBV6-5	.	.	TRBJ1-1	TGTGCCAGCAGTTCCGACAGAGGCCGCGGAGCTTTCTTT	CASSSDRGRGAFF
TRBV6-1	.	TRBD1	TRBJ2-7	TGTGCCAGCAGTAATACAGGGGGCGGCTACGAGCAGTACTTC	CASSNTGGGYEQYF
TRBV5-4	.	TRBD1	TRBJ2-3	TGTGCCAGCAGCGCGAGACAGGGGGCAACAGATACGCAGTATTTT	CASSARQGATDTQYF
TRBV13	.	.	TRBJ2-3	TGTGCCAGCAGCTCTTCCTCTAGCACAGATACGCAGTATTTT	CASSSSSSTDTQYF
TRBV30	few	.	TRBJ1-1	TGTGCCTGGAGCGGGGGAGGGGGTGAAAGAACTTTCTTT	CAWSGGGGERTFF
TRBV28	.	.	TRBJ1-1	TGTGCCAGCAGCAGAATAACAGGAGCTTTCTTT	CASSRITGAFF
TRBV5-4	.	.	TRBJ2-1	TGTGCCAGCAGCTTGGTCCAGGGCTTAGTTTGGTTCTTC	CASSLVQGLVWFF
TRBV5-1	.	TRBD1	TRBJ1-1	TGCGCCAGCAGCCACGACCTAACGACAGGGGGAATGAACACTGAAGCTTTCTTT	CASSHDLTTGGMNTEAFF
TRBV18	.	TRBD1	TRBJ1-3	TGTGCCAGCTCACCATATCAGGGGGCTGGTGGAAACACCATATATTTT	CASSPYQGAGGNTIYF
TRBV7-2	.	.	TRBJ1-1	TGTGCCAGCAGCTTAACTCCGAACACTGAAGCTTTCTTT	CASSLTPNTEAFF
TRBV10-2	.	TRBD1	TRBJ2-1	TGCGCCAGCAGTGGGACAGGGTCCCGGAGTGAGCAGTTCTTC	CASSGTGSRSEQFF
TRBV10-1	.	TRBD2	TRBJ2-3	TGCGCCAGCAGTGTCGCGGGGGGCACAGATACGCAGTATTTT	CASSVAGGTDTQYF
TRBV5-6	.	.	TRBJ1-5	TGTGCCAGCAGCTTGGGCAGATACAATCAGCCCCAGCATTTT	CASSLGRYNQPQHF
TRBV27	.	TRBD1	TRBJ2-2	TGTGCCAGCAGCCAAACCGGGACAGCGAACACCGGGGAGCTGTTTTTT	CASSQTGTANTGELFF
TRBV5-8	.	.	TRBJ1-3	TGTGCCAGCAGCTTACCGGGACACTCCTCTGGAAACACCATATATTTT	CASSLPGHSSGNTIYF
TRBV11-2	.	TRBD2	TRBJ2-1	TGTGCCAGCAGCTTAGTAGCGGGGGGGCTTGGTGAGCAGTTCTTC	CASSLVAGGLGEQFF
TRBV7-8	once	TRBD1	TRBJ1-2	TGTGCCAGCAGCCCCAAAACAGGGGTGGATAACTATGGCTACACCTTC	CASSPKTGVDNYGYTF
TRBV7-8	.	.	TRBJ1-1	TGTGCCAGCCGGGGGGCCACGAACACTGAAGCTTTCTTT	CASRGATNTEAFF